Listed below are T cell receptor beta chains from one sample, sequenced in a study of blood T cell repertoires in COVID-19. Some clones are missing from TCRdb's copy, which holds only in-frame ones; the method was immunoSEQ multiplex PCR. Among over 150,000 clones listed, approximately 86% were seen once. The sequencing sample was made of peripheral blood. These receptors all stem from a man in his fifties with active or convalescent COVID-19. Both conserved end residues are part of each CDR3. D genes are given only for firm matches. Size tells how often a clone was seen (once, few, many) or the class of an expanded clone, and some rows leave it out.

v_call: TRBV19; clone_size: -; d_call: TRBD1; j_call: TRBJ1-2; cdr3_nt: TGTGCCAGTAGTGACAGGGGGGCTGGCTACACCTTC; cdr3_aa: CASSDRGAGYTF
v_call: TRBV11-2; clone_size: -; d_call: -; j_call: TRBJ2-3; cdr3_nt: TGTGCCAGCAGCTTAGCCCATACAGGTTTCACAGATACGCAGTATTTT; cdr3_aa: CASSLAHTGFTDTQYF
v_call: TRBV18; clone_size: -; d_call: -; j_call: TRBJ2-5; cdr3_nt: TGTGCCAGCTCACCATTGCAGTTAGAGACCCAGTACTTC; cdr3_aa: CASSPLQLETQYF
v_call: TRBV4-3; clone_size: -; d_call: -; j_call: TRBJ2-7; cdr3_nt: TGCGCCAGCAGCCAAGATATCGTGCGGAGCTCCTACGAGCAGTACTTC; cdr3_aa: CASSQDIVRSSYEQYF
v_call: TRBV9; clone_size: -; d_call: -; j_call: TRBJ2-2; cdr3_nt: TGTGCCAGCAGCGAGTCCCTCAGTATTTCGACCGGGGAGCTGTTTTTT; cdr3_aa: CASSESLSISTGELFF
v_call: TRBV7-2; clone_size: -; d_call: TRBD2; j_call: TRBJ2-2; cdr3_nt: TGTGCCAGCAGCTTAGAAGCGGGGGCCCCTGAGGGGGAGCTGTTTTTT; cdr3_aa: CASSLEAGAPEGELFF
v_call: TRBV7-8; clone_size: -; d_call: -; j_call: TRBJ2-3; cdr3_nt: TGTGCCAGCAGCGTTCTAAACCCCCCAGATACGCAGTATTTT; cdr3_aa: CASSVLNPPDTQYF
v_call: TRBV7-2; clone_size: -; d_call: -; j_call: TRBJ2-2; cdr3_nt: TGTGCCAGCAGCTTAGGACTAGGGAGTTACGGGGAGCTGTTTTTT; cdr3_aa: CASSLGLGSYGELFF
v_call: TRBV19; clone_size: -; d_call: -; j_call: TRBJ1-6; cdr3_nt: TGTGCCAGTAGCCATGGGGACAAATGGGCACCCCTCCACTTT; cdr3_aa: CASSHGDKWAPLHF
v_call: TRBV11-2; clone_size: -; d_call: -; j_call: TRBJ1-1; cdr3_nt: TGTGCCAGCAGCTTAGATTTTGGAGTCCGGCGCACTGAAGCTTTCTTT; cdr3_aa: CASSLDFGVRRTEAFF
v_call: TRBV4-3; clone_size: -; d_call: TRBD2; j_call: TRBJ2-1; cdr3_nt: TGCGCCAGCAGCCGAACGGGCGGGAGGGCCAATGAGCAGTTCTTC; cdr3_aa: CASSRTGGRANEQFF
v_call: TRBV7-2; clone_size: -; d_call: TRBD1; j_call: TRBJ2-3; cdr3_nt: TGTGCCAGCAGGGACAGGGGGCTAGAAGATACGCAGTATTTT; cdr3_aa: CASRDRGLEDTQYF
v_call: TRBV5-4; clone_size: -; d_call: -; j_call: TRBJ2-1; cdr3_nt: TGTGCCAGCAGCGTACAGGGAATCGACAATGAGCAGTTCTTC; cdr3_aa: CASSVQGIDNEQFF
v_call: TRBV3-1/TRBV3-2; clone_size: -; d_call: -; j_call: TRBJ1-2; cdr3_nt: TGTGCCAGCAGCCAACTGGACACCTATGGCTACACCTTC; cdr3_aa: CASSQLDTYGYTF
v_call: TRBV9; clone_size: -; d_call: -; j_call: TRBJ2-5; cdr3_nt: TGTGCCAGCAGCTCCCGGGGTTGGAATAGCGGCCAAGAGACCCAGTACTTC; cdr3_aa: CASSSRGWNSGQETQYF
v_call: TRBV7-9; clone_size: -; d_call: -; j_call: TRBJ1-2; cdr3_nt: TGTGCCAGCAGCATGAGGGACTTTGGCTACACCTTC; cdr3_aa: CASSMRDFGYTF
v_call: TRBV10-3; clone_size: -; d_call: TRBD2; j_call: TRBJ2-3; cdr3_nt: TGTGCCATCAGTGGAACTAGCGAAGGTACGCAGTATTTT; cdr3_aa: CAISGTSEGTQYF
v_call: TRBV9; clone_size: -; d_call: TRBD1; j_call: TRBJ2-7; cdr3_nt: TGTGCCAGCAGCCAAGGGACAGGTTATACCTACGAGCAGTACTTC; cdr3_aa: CASSQGTGYTYEQYF
v_call: TRBV6-5; clone_size: -; d_call: -; j_call: TRBJ1-2; cdr3_nt: TGTGCCAGCAGTCCCCCCCGGACAGATGGCTACACCTTC; cdr3_aa: CASSPPRTDGYTF
v_call: TRBV4-2; clone_size: -; d_call: -; j_call: TRBJ1-2; cdr3_nt: TGTGCCAGCAGCCAAGAAGTCAGGGGAGACTATGGCTACACCTTC; cdr3_aa: CASSQEVRGDYGYTF
v_call: TRBV13; clone_size: few; d_call: TRBD1; j_call: TRBJ1-2; cdr3_nt: TGTGCCAGCAGAGGGACAGAAAAACTCTATGGCTACACCTTC; cdr3_aa: CASRGTEKLYGYTF
v_call: TRBV7-8; clone_size: -; d_call: TRBD1; j_call: TRBJ2-3; cdr3_nt: TGTGCCAGCAGCCAGGCCGGGACAGTTACAGATACGCAGTATTTT; cdr3_aa: CASSQAGTVTDTQYF
v_call: TRBV20-1; clone_size: -; d_call: -; j_call: TRBJ2-3; cdr3_nt: TGCAGTGCTAGGCAGGGGGATACGCAGTATTTT; cdr3_aa: CSARQGDTQYF